These T cell receptor beta chains were read from a single sample in a study of T-cell reconstitution after alpha-beta-depleted transplantation in children. TCRdb re-analysed the PCR reads in MiXCR, keeping a single row per CDR3 protein. This table holds approximately 520,000 distinct CDR3 sequences, about 31% found once. The sample was PBMCs from the stem cell graft donor, taken from the stem cell graft. The receptor source for this set is a human donor who donated a stem cell graft to a child with aplastic anemia. CDR3s include the opening cysteine and the closing phenylalanine or tryptophan. The D gene is left open where the match is weak. Only part of the rows carry a size: once, few, many, or a class if the clone is expanded.

j_gene	v_gene	d_gene	abundance	CDR3aa	CDR3nt
TRBJ2-1	TRBV6-2/TRBV6-3	TRBD2	-	CASRTTSGSYNEQFF	TGTGCCAGCAGGACAACTAGCGGGAGTTACAATGAGCAGTTCTTC
TRBJ2-3	TRBV28	-	few	CASSLVTAADTQYF	TGTGCCAGCAGCTTAGTAACGGCGGCAGATACGCAGTATTTT
TRBJ1-4	TRBV7-2	-	once	CASSYIPQEGEKLFF	TGTGCCAGCAGCTATATTCCCCAAGAAGGTGAAAAACTGTTTTTT
TRBJ2-3	TRBV20-1	-	few	CSARGDLVTDTQYF	TGCAGTGCTAGAGGCGATTTAGTCACAGATACGCAGTATTTT
TRBJ2-1	TRBV7-6	TRBD2	-	CASSTGLAGGSSYNEQFF	TGTGCCAGCAGCACGGGACTAGCGGGGGGAAGCTCCTACAATGAGCAGTTCTTC
TRBJ1-2	TRBV20-1	TRBD1	few	CSARIGTGYGYTF	TGCAGTGCTAGAATTGGGACAGGTTACGGCTACACCTTC
TRBJ2-1	TRBV4-3	-	-	CASSQDPGRWNEQFF	TGCGCCAGCAGCCAAGATCCCGGACGGTGGAATGAGCAGTTCTTC
TRBJ2-1	TRBV20-1	TRBD1	few	CSARAPGQGLYNEQFF	TGCAGTGCTAGGGCCCCGGGACAGGGGCTTTACAATGAGCAGTTCTTC
TRBJ1-4	TRBV7-9	-	few	CASSFQGRKREKLFF	TGTGCCAGCAGCTTTCAGGGGAGGAAGCGCGAAAAACTGTTTTTT
TRBJ2-1	TRBV6-5	-	few	CASTGDSYNEQFF	TGTGCCAGCACGGGGGACTCCTACAATGAGCAGTTCTTC